This T cell receptor (beta chain) was obtained from a study of blood T cell repertoires in COVID-19. Study details: The United States, Italy and Spain provided the acute and convalescent COVID-19 samples. T cells, B-cell-depleted T cells, or PBMCs provided the cDNA or gDNA that served as material.

Germline-derived CDR1 and CDR2 are MNHEY and SVGEGT. The CDR3 consists of 15 residues. V lost 5 bases and J lost 0, with 11 bases in between. Measured with immunoSEQ multiplex PCR; TCRdb has only the in-frame clones, and not every one. The profile shows 70,000 to 75,000 clones, 70% to 85% of them singletons. The sequencing sample was made of peripheral blood. This sequence joins TRBV6-2 or TRBV6-3 and TRBJ1-3; no reliable D call. The clonotype comes from a man in his sixties with active or convalescent COVID-19. The CDR3 sequence: CASSNLVGSGNTIYF. DNA for the CDR3: TGTGCCAGCAGTAACCTTGTCGGCTCTGGAAACACCATATATTTT.